This T cell receptor (beta chain) was obtained from a study of blood T cell repertoires in COVID-19. The wider study: The United States, Italy and Spain were the sources of the acute and convalescent COVID-19 samples. Sources were T cells, B-cell-depleted T cells, or PBMCs; the material itself was cDNA or gDNA.

This clone showed up just once. The authors' processing: Reference gene primer amplification yielded estimated nucleated cell counts. Sequenced by immunoSEQ multiplex PCR; TCRdb stores in-frame clones only, minus some. V and J calls and clone size are given by that table; D and trimming were obtained from the DNA. Of about 68,000 clones listed, 70% to 90% are singletons. Germline lookup yields CDR1 SGHNT and CDR2 YYREEE (reference sequence). The CDR3 loop spans 15 amino acids. V lost 4 bases to trimming and J lost 3 bases; unmatched junction nucleotides: 7. The sequencing input was peripheral blood. The TCR was taken from a man aged 45-65 years with acute or convalescent COVID-19. The rearrangement joins TRBV5-4 to TRBJ1-2; 9 nucleotides align to TRBD1. Written as DNA, the CDR3 is TGTGCCAGCAGCACAAAACAGGGGGCGGACTATGGCTACACCTTC. Protein: CASSTKQGADYGYTF.